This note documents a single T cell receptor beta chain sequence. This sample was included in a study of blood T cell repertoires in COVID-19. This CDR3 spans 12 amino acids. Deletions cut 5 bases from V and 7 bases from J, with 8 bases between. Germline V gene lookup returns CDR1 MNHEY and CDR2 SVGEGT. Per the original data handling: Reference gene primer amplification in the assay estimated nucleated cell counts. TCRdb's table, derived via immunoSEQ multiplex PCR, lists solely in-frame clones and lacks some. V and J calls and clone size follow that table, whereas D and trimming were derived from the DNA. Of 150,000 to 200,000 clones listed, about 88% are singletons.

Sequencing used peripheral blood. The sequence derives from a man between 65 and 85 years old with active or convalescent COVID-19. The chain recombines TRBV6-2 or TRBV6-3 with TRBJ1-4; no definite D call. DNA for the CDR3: TGTGCCAGCAGTCACCCGGGTGAAAAACTGTTTTTT. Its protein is CASSHPGEKLFF.